The clone carrying this T cell receptor beta chain appeared many times. Its antigen is undetermined. The data derive from a study of T-cell reconstitution after alpha-beta-depleted transplantation in children. Overall study results and limits: At the one-year point after transplant, T-cell counts and TCRbeta diversity were found to come mostly from T cells that had been newly produced.

CDR3 length equals 15 residues. V was trimmed by 1 base and J by 3 bases, leaving 9 bases between them. CDR1 and CDR2 (germline): SGHTA, FQGTGA. Preparation of the TCRbeta library used unique molecular identifiers. TCRdb fed the PCR reads into MiXCR, producing one record per CDR3 protein. The data hold 600,000 to 800,000 distinct CDR3 sequences, with 10% to 15% observed a single time. The sequenced sample was PBMCs, obtained before TCRalphabeta/CD19-depleted stem cell transplant. The sequence was obtained from a girl aged 2 to 9 with congenital amegakaryocytic thrombocytopenia, due to receive a stem cell transplant. The chain is built from TRBV7-3 and TRBJ2-2; D is possibly TRBD1 or TRBD2 (6 bases each). The CDR3: CASSLKGGDTGELFF. CDR3 sequence (DNA): TGTGCCAGCAGCTTAAAGGGGGGAGACACCGGGGAGCTGTTTTTT.